The clone carrying this T cell receptor beta chain was seen repeatedly, ten times or more. Its matching antigen is unknown. Since a much larger clone is just one base distant, this may be a read error. The conserved phenylalanine or tryptophan normally closing the CDR3 is absent here, so this likely arose from a read error. Unsorted bulk tissue of roughly 17-33 mg yielded co-extracted RNA and DNA. Making TCR beta cDNA involved approximately 0.5 ug total RNA and a constant-region primer. It was through three nested multiplex PCR rounds of slightly modified ARM-PCR that TCR beta libraries arose. TCRdb recomputed calls from the multiplex PCR reads with MiXCR, one row per CDR3 protein. The profile covers approximately 92,000 distinct CDR3 sequences, with around 68% appearing a single time and around 26% taken by the ten largest. The data originate from a study of tumor-infiltrating lymphocytes in primary liver carcinoma. Study overall: There were roughly 3.65 to 7.13 million productive TCRbeta reads per sample, a yield similar across tissue types. Regarding the study as a whole: Blood's top-250-clone fraction was significantly lower than that of tumors (p = 0.039). Among the pair types, tumor region pairs showed more overlap than tumor-adjacent and tumor-blood pairs.

The receptor was isolated from a man aged 35-49 years with primary liver carcinoma and hepatitis B virus infection. The sample consisted of tumor-adjacent normal liver tissue.

The CDR3 here is CSVEDGYGYGYTL. Here the CDR3 DNA reads TGCAGCGTTGAAGATGGTTACGGCTATGGCTACACCCTC. The genes are TRBV29-1 and TRBJ1-2, with D uncertain. Germline-derived CDR1 and CDR2 are SQVTM and ANQGSEA. Trimming took 0 bases from V and 4 from J, leaving 9 bases between them. CDR3 length equals 13 residues.